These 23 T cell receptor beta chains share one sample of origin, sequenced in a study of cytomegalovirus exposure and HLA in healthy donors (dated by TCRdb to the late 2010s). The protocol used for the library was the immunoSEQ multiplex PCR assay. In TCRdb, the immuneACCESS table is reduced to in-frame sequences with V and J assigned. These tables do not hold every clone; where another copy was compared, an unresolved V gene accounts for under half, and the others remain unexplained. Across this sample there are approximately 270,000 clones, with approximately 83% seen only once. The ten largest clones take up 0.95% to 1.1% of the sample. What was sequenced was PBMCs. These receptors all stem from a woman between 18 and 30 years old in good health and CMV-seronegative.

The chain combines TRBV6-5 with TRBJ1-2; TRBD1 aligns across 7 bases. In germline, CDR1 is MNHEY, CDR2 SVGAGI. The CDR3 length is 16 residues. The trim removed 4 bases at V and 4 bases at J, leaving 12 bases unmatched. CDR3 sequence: CASSLSPGQFFYGYTF. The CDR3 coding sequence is TGTGCCAGCAGTTTATCTCCGGGACAGTTTTTCTATGGCTACACCTTC.

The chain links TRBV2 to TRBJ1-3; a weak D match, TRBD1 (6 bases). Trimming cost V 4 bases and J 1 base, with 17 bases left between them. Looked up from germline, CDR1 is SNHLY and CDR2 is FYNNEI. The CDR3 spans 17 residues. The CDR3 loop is CASSGSRTVASGNTIYF. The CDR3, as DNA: TGTGCCAGCAGTGGGTCGAGGACAGTAGCTTCTGGAAACACCATATATTTT.

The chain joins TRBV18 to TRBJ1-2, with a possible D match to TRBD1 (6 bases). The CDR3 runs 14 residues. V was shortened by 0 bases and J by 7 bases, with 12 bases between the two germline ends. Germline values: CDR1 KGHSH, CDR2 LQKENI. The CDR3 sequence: CASSPPSQGVGYTF. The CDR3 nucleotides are TGTGCCAGCTCACCACCGTCACAGGGCGTTGGCTACACCTTC.

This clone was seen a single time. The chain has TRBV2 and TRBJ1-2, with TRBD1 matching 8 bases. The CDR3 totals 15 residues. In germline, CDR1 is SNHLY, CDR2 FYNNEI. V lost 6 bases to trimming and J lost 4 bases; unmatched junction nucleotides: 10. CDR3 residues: CASSPEGQGGYGYTF. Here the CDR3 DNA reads TGTGCCAGCAGCCCGGAAGGACAGGGAGGCTATGGCTACACCTTC.

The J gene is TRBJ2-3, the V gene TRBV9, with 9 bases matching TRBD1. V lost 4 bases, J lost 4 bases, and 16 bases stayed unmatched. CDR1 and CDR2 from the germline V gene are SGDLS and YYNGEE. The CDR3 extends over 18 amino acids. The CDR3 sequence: CASSSLGTGSVGADTQYF. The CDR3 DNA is TGTGCCAGCAGCTCCTTGGGGACAGGGAGTGTCGGGGCAGATACGCAGTATTTT.

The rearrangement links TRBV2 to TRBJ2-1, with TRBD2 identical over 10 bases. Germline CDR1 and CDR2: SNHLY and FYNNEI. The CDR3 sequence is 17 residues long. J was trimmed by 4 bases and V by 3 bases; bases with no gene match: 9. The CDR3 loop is CASSDRAGGPGYNEQFF. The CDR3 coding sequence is TGTGCCAGCAGTGACAGAGCGGGAGGGCCAGGGTACAATGAGCAGTTCTTC.

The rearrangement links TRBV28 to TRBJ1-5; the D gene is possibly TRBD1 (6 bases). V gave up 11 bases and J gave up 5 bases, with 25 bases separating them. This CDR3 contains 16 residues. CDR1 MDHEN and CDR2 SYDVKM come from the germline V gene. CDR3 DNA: TGTGCCGGGGGGGGACATGGAGCTAATAAAGATCAGCCCCAGCATTTT. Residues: CAGGGHGANKDQPQHF.

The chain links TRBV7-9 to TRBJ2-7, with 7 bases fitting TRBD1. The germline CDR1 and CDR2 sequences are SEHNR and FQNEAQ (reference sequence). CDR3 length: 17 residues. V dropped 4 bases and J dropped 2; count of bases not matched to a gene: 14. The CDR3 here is CASSYPLRDSDAYEQYF. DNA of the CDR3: TGTGCCAGCAGCTACCCCCTCCGGGACAGCGACGCCTACGAGCAGTACTTC.

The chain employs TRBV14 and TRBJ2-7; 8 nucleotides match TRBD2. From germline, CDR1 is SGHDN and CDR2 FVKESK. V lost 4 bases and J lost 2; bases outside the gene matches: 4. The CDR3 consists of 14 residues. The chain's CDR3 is CASSLGTRTYEQYF. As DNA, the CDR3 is TGTGCCAGCAGCCTAGGGACTAGGACCTACGAGCAGTACTTC.

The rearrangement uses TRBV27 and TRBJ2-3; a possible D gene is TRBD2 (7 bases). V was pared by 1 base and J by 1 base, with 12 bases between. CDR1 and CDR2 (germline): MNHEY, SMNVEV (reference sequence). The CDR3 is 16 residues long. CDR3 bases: TGTGCCAGCAGTTTATGGGGGGGCTTCCGCACAGATACGCAGTATTTT. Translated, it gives CASSLWGGFRTDTQYF.

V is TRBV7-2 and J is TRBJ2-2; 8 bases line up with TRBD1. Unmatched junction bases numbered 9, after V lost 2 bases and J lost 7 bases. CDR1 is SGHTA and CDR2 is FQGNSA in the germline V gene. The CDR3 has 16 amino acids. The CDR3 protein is CASSLNPRGQDGELFF. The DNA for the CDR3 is TGTGCCAGCAGCTTAAATCCCAGGGGGCAGGACGGGGAGCTGTTTTTT. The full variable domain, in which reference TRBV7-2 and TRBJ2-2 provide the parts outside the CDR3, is GAGVSQSPSNKVTEKGKDVELRCDPISGHTALYWYRQSLGQGLEFLIYFQGNSAPDKSGLPSDRFSAERTGGSVSTLTIQRTQQEDSAVYLCASSLNPRGQDGELFFGEGSRLTVL.

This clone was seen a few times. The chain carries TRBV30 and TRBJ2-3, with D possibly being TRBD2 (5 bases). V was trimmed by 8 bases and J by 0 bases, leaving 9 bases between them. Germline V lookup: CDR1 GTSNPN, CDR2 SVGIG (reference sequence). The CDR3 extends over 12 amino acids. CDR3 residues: CARGASTDTQYF. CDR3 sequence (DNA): TGTGCCCGGGGAGCTAGCACAGATACGCAGTATTTT.

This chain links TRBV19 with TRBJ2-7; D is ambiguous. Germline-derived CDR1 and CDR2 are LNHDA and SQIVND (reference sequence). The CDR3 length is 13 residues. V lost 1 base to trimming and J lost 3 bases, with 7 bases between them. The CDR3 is CASSIVNGYEQYF. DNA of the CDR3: TGTGCCAGTAGTATAGTGAACGGCTACGAGCAGTACTTC.

The CDR3 bases are TGTGCCAGCAGTTTCTCGACTCCGGTCGGCACAGATACGCAGTATTTT. This sequence encodes CASSFSTPVGTDTQYF. The chain combines TRBV27 with TRBJ2-3; D unresolved. V was trimmed by 3 bases and J by 1 base, leaving 14 bases between them. Germline assignment: CDR1 MNHEY and CDR2 SMNVEV (reference sequence). CDR3 length: 16 amino acids.

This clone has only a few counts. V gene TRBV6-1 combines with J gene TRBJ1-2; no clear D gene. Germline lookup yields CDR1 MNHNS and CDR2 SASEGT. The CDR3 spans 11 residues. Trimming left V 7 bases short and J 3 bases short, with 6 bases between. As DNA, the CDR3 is TGTGCCAGCACCGACTACTATGGCTACACCTTC. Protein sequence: CASTDYYGYTF.

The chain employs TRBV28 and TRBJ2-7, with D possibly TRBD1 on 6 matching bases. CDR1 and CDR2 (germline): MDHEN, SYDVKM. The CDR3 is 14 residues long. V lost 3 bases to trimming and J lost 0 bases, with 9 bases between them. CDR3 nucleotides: TGTGCCAGCAGTTTTGAGGACAGCTCCTACGAGCAGTACTTC. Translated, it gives CASSFEDSSYEQYF.

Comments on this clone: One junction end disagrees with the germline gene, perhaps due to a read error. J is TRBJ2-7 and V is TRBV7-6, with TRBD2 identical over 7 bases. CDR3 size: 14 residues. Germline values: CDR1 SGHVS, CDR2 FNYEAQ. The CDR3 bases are TGTGCCAGCAGCCTAGCGGACTATACCTACGAGCAGTACTTC. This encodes CASSLADYTYEQYF. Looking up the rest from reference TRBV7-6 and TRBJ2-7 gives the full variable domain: GAGVSQSPRYKVTKRGQDVALRCDPISGHVSLYWYRQALGQGPEFLTYFNYEAQQDKSGLPNDRFSAERPEGSISTLTIQRTEQRDSAMYRCASSLADYTYEQYFGPGTRLTVT.

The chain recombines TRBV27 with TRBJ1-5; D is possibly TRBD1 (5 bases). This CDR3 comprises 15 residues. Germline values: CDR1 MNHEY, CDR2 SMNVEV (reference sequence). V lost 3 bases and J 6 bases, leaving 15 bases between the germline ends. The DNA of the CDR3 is TGTGCCAGCAGTTTTGGGGGGGACCTCGGTCAGCCCCAGCATTTT. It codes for CASSFGGDLGQPQHF.

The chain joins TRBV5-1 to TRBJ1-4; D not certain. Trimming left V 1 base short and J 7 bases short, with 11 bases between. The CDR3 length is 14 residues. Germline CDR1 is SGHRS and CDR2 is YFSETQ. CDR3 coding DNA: TGCGCCAGCAGCTTGACGTTAGAAAGTGAAAAACTGTTTTTT. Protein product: CASSLTLESEKLFF.

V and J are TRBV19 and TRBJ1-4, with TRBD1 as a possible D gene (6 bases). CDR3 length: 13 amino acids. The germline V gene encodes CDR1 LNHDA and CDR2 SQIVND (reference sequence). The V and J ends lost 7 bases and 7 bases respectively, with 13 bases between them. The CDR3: CASTTGNGEKLFF. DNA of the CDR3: TGTGCCAGTACTACAGGGAACGGTGAAAAACTGTTTTTT.

CDR3 DNA: TGTGCCAGCAGCGTAGCCCCAACAGCCAGGGAAGAGCAGTACTTC. Its protein product is CASSVAPTAREEQYF. The genes are TRBV9 and TRBJ2-7, with D possibly TRBD1 on 5 matching bases. The CDR3 runs to 15 residues. Germline lookup yields CDR1 SGDLS and CDR2 YYNGEE. V lost 0 bases and J lost 7, with 17 bases in between.

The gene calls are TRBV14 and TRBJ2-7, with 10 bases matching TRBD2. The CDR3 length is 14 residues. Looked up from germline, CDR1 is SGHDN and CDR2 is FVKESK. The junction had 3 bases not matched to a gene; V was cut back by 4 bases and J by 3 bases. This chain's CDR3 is CASSLRTSGYEQYF. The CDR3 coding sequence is TGTGCCAGCAGCCTGAGGACTAGCGGCTACGAGCAGTACTTC.

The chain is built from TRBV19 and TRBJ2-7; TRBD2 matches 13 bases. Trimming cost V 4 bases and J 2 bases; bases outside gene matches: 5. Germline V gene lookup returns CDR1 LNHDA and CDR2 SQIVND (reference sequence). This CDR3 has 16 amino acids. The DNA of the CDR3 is TGTGCCAGTAGTACCCCCGGACTAGCGGGAGCCTACGAGCAGTACTTC. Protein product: CASSTPGLAGAYEQYF.